One sample yielded the 29 T cell receptor beta chains listed below, sequenced in a study of T cells in Graves' hyperthyroidism and ophthalmopathy. TCR beta CDR3 regions were amplified from RNA transcripts. The HTBI primer set served for first-round RT-PCR of the TCR CDR3. MiXCR was run by TCRdb on the multiplex PCR reads, yielding one entry per CDR3 protein. The profile shows 550,000 to 600,000 distinct CDR3 sequences, 14% of them singletons. The material sequenced was blood. All receptors come from a woman aged 18-29 years with Graves' ophthalmopathy.

This clonotype occurred many times. This sequence joins TRBV4-1 and TRBJ2-1, with D uncertain. This CDR3 region has 17 residues. V dropped 1 base and J dropped 0 bases, with 13 bases sitting between them. CDR1 is MGHRA, CDR2 YSYEKL, per germline. The CDR3 DNA is TGCGCCAGCAGCCAAGGGTACAGCCTGAGCTCCTACAATGAGCAGTTCTTC. Protein: CASSQGYSLSSYNEQFF.

Details on this clonotype: A much more abundant neighbour one base away suggests this may be a read error. The chain combines TRBV28 with TRBJ1-5; no clear D gene. Germline V CDR1 and CDR2: MDHEN, SYDVKM. CDR3 size: 13 residues. The V end lost 7 bases, the J end lost 7 bases, and 14 bases lay between the germline ends. CDR3 DNA: TGTGCCAGCACCCCATCATGCGGACAGCCCCAGCATTTT. Translated, it gives CASTPSCGQPQHF. The whole variable domain, remainder taken from reference TRBV28 and TRBJ1-5, is DVKVTQSSRYLVKRTGEKVFLECVQDMDHENMFWYRQDPGLGLRLIYFSYDVKMKEKGDIPEGYSVSREKKERFSLILESASTNQTSMYLCASTPSCGQPQHFGDGTRLSIL.

Ten or more counts support this clonotype. The CDR3 protein is CASSPQIIPGPKETQYF. The CDR3 nucleotides are TGTGCCAGCAGTCCACAAATCATACCGGGACCAAAAGAGACCCAGTACTTC. The J gene is TRBJ2-5, the V gene TRBV6-1; D may be TRBD1 or TRBD2 (5 bases each). The CDR3 totals 17 residues. V was trimmed by 5 bases and J by 3 bases, leaving 22 bases between them. Germline loops: CDR1 MNHNS, CDR2 SASEGT.

This clonotype was seen repeatedly, ten times or more. The rearrangement uses TRBV7-8 and TRBJ2-7; TRBD2 might be the D (5 bases). V dropped 3 bases and J dropped 3 bases, with 12 bases sitting between them. In germline, CDR1 is SGHVS, CDR2 FQNEAQ. This CDR3 comprises 14 residues. The CDR3 here is CASSFNPRDYEQYF. The CDR3 nucleotides are TGTGCCAGCAGCTTCAACCCCCGGGACTACGAGCAGTACTTC.

V gene TRBV10-1 combines with J gene TRBJ2-7; D ambiguous. CDR1 WNHNN and CDR2 SYGVQD come from the germline V gene (reference sequence). The V and J ends lost 3 bases and 4 bases respectively, with 10 bases between them. The length of the CDR3 is 13 residues. The CDR3 protein is CASSDTDSYEQYF. CDR3 coding DNA: TGCGCCAGCAGTGACACCGACTCTTACGAGCAGTACTTC.

The J gene is TRBJ2-1, the V gene TRBV6-1; 12 bases map to TRBD2. This CDR3 is built from 17 residues. V dropped 7 bases and J dropped 10; count of bases not matched to a gene: 17. The V gene's germline CDR1 is MNHNS and CDR2 SASEGT. CDR3 residues: CASNYRLAGDTLYEQFF. CDR3 DNA sequence: TGTGCCAGCAACTACCGACTAGCGGGAGATACGCTCTACGAGCAGTTCTTC.

This clonotype was detected only a few times. The chain carries TRBV4-1 and TRBJ2-2; D is unclear. This CDR3 region has 16 residues. Trimming cost V 0 bases and J 3 bases, with 11 bases left between them. CDR1 and CDR2 from the germline V gene are MGHRA and YSYEKL. CDR3 residues: CASSQEHHEDTGELFF. The CDR3 bases are TGCGCCAGCAGCCAAGAACACCATGAGGACACCGGGGAGCTGTTTTTT.

This clonotype was observed at least ten times. This rearrangement joins TRBV28 to TRBJ1-2, with 8 bases identical to TRBD1. Germline lookup yields CDR1 MDHEN and CDR2 SYDVKM. V gave up 5 bases and J gave up 4 bases; unmatched junction bases: 6. The CDR3 spans 14 residues. The CDR3, as DNA: TGTGCCAGCAGTCCCTGGACAGGGCCCTATGGCTACACCTTC. As protein: CASSPWTGPYGYTF.

In regard to this clonotype: One end of the junction does not line up with germline, which may come from a read error. The chain has TRBV6-1 and TRBJ1-5; no reliable D call. The germline CDR1 and CDR2 sequences are MNHNS and SASEGT. CDR3 length equals 19 residues. CDR3 DNA: TGTGCCAGCAGTCGAGACTACCAGATAGGTGTCAATAGCGATCAGCCCCAGCATTTT. Its translation: CASSRDYQIGVNSDQPQHF.

The table lists this clonotype with a few counts. The V call is TRBV10-3, the J call TRBJ1-1, with D unclear. Trimming pared 4 bases from V and 4 bases from J, leaving 7 bases between. CDR3 size: 12 residues. From germline, CDR1 is ENHRY and CDR2 SYGVKD. This chain's CDR3 is CAISGRSTEAFF. In DNA form, the CDR3 reads TGTGCCATCAGTGGGCGGAGCACTGAAGCTTTCTTT.

This clonotype has ten or more counts. The gene calls are TRBV2 and TRBJ2-2, with 11 bases matching TRBD1. CDR1 is SNHLY, CDR2 FYNNEI, per germline. This CDR3 is 15 amino acids long. The trim removed 6 bases at V and 6 bases at J, leaving 6 bases unmatched. CDR3 residues: CASSPGQGASGELFF. CDR3 nucleotides: TGTGCCAGCAGCCCCGGACAGGGGGCGTCCGGGGAGCTGTTTTTT.

This clonotype was counted many times. The chain carries TRBV27 and TRBJ2-2, with D unclear. Germline lookup yields CDR1 MNHEY and CDR2 SMNVEV (reference sequence). V dropped 8 bases and J dropped 9 bases, with 10 bases sitting between them. The CDR3 has 11 amino acids. CDR3 coding DNA: TGTGCCAGCGGGCCGATACGGGAGCTGTTTTTT. This gives the protein CASGPIRELFF.

Many counts were recorded for this clonotype. V usage is TRBV5-8 and J usage is TRBJ2-1, with 11 bases fitting TRBD2. The V gene's germline CDR1 is SGHTS and CDR2 YDEGEE. The CDR3 spans 16 residues. Trimming took 0 bases from V and 6 from J; bases not matched to a gene: 5. Written as DNA, the CDR3 is TGTGCCAGCAGCTTGGGCCGAACTAGCGGGGGCAATGAGCAGTTCTTC. It encodes CASSLGRTSGGNEQFF.

Regarding this clonotype: Given a much more abundant clone one base away, this may be a read error. The rearrangement uses TRBV30 and TRBJ2-7; 7 positions match TRBD2. The CDR3 sequence is 12 residues long. Trimming at V came to 2 bases and at J to 6 bases, leaving 4 bases not matched to a gene. Germline V lookup: CDR1 GTSNPN, CDR2 SVGIG (reference sequence). The DNA of the CDR3 is TGTGCCTGGAGTCAACAGCGGGGCGAGCAGTACTTC. Translating gives CAWSQQRGEQYF.

This clonotype has ten or more counts. The CDR3 here is CASSLTGSVRETQYF. CDR3 in DNA: TGTGCCAGCAGTTTGACCGGCTCCGTTAGGGAGACCCAGTACTTC. The chain uses TRBV27 and TRBJ2-5; no clear D gene. Germline V gene lookup returns CDR1 MNHEY and CDR2 SMNVEV (reference sequence). The CDR3 has 15 residues. Trimming took off 3 bases at V and 5 bases at J, with 16 bases between the two ends.

This clonotype has ten or more counts. V usage is TRBV7-2 and J usage is TRBJ2-4; 8 positions agree with TRBD2. The CDR3 has 15 residues. Germline-derived CDR1 and CDR2 are SGHTA and FQGNSA. Trimming took 5 bases from V and 1 from J; bases not matched to a gene: 4. The CDR3 region is CASSSRTSAKNIQYF. In DNA form, the CDR3 reads TGTGCCAGCAGCAGCCGGACTAGCGCCAAAAACATTCAGTACTTC.

This rearrangement joins TRBV19 to TRBJ1-2; tentatively, D is TRBD1 (6 bases). V was pared by 3 bases and J by 8 bases, with 10 bases between. Germline lookup yields CDR1 LNHDA and CDR2 SQIVND (reference sequence). The CDR3 is 12 residues long. The DNA for the CDR3 is TGTGCCAGTAGTATTTGGGGGCACGGCTACACCTTC. This gives the protein CASSIWGHGYTF.

Worth noting for this clonotype: The junction does not match germline at one end; this may be a read error. The chain links TRBV28 to TRBJ2-7; TRBD2 might be the D (5 bases). The CDR3 is made up of 17 amino acids. In germline, CDR1 is MDHEN, CDR2 SYDVKM. The CDR3 loop reads CASSLWDTRLSSYGQYF. CDR3 DNA: TGTGCCAGCAGTTTATGGGATACTAGGCTAAGCTCCTACGGGCAGTACTTC. The whole variable domain, filled in from reference TRBV28 and TRBJ2-7, reads DVKVTQSSRYLVKRTGEKVFLECVQDMDHENMFWYRQDPGLGLRLIYFSYDVKMKEKGDIPEGYSVSREKKERFSLILESASTNQTSMYLCASSLWDTRLSSYGQYFGPGTRLTVT.

This clonotype has a handful of counts. The V gene is TRBV29-1, the J gene TRBJ1-4, with 10 bases that match TRBD1. Per germline, CDR1 SQVTM and CDR2 ANQGSEA. The CDR3 is made up of 13 amino acids. V lost 7 bases, J lost 7 bases, and 6 bases stayed unmatched. CDR3 coding DNA: TGCAGCGCTGGGGGACAGGGGCGTGAAAAACTGTTTTTT. Translating gives CSAGGQGREKLFF. The entire variable domain, with the rest obtained from reference TRBV29-1 and TRBJ1-4, is as follows: SAVISQKPSRDICQRGTSLTIQCQVDSQVTMMFWYRQQPGQSLTLIATANQGSEATYESGFVIDKFPISRPNLTFSTLTVSNMSPEDSSIYLCSAGGQGREKLFFGSGTQLSVL.

The J gene is TRBJ1-1, the V gene TRBV6-2 or TRBV6-3; D not resolved. This CDR3 is built from 14 residues. V lost 0 bases and J 3 bases, leaving 8 bases between the germline ends. CDR1 MNHEY and CDR2 SVGEGT come from the germline V gene. CDR3 DNA: TGTGCCAGCAGTTACTCCGGGATGGACACTGAAGCTTTCTTT. Its translation: CASSYSGMDTEAFF.

In this sample, this clonotype turned up many times. This chain joins TRBV12-3 or TRBV12-4 and TRBJ2-1; no clear D. V lost 2 bases and J 9 bases, leaving 20 bases between the germline ends. This CDR3 is 16 amino acids long. The CDR3 DNA reads as TGTGCCAGCAGTTTACGCCATAATGCCTTCGGTGGTGAGCAGTTCTTC. As protein: CASSLRHNAFGGEQFF.

As for this clonotype: At one of its ends the junction is not consistent with the germline gene, which may arise from a read error. This sequence joins TRBV9 and TRBJ2-7; 13 positions match TRBD2. The CDR3 totals 17 residues. Germline lookup yields CDR1 SGDLS and CDR2 YYNGEE. CDR3 loop: CARAPGLAGPGLYEQCF. CDR3 DNA: TGTGCCAGAGCTCCGGGACTAGCGGGACCGGGTCTCTACGAGCAGTGCTTC.

At least ten counts were recorded for this clonotype. V gene TRBV30 combines with J gene TRBJ2-3; 11 bases map to TRBD2. CDR1 and CDR2 (germline): GTSNPN, SVGIG (reference sequence). The CDR3 covers 13 residues. Trimming took 3 bases from V and 11 from J; bases not matched to a gene: 7. CDR3 DNA sequence: TGTGCCTGGAGGGAGGTAGCGGGAGGGAAGCAGTATTTT. Protein product: CAWREVAGGKQYF.

A few counts support this clonotype. V and J are TRBV4-1 and TRBJ1-5; D is undetermined. The CDR3 runs to 15 residues. With 0 bases removed from V and 7 bases from J, the gap between germline ends came to 13 bases. The germline CDR1 and CDR2 sequences are MGHRA and YSYEKL. CDR3: CASSQDRAGKQPQHF. As DNA, the CDR3 is TGCGCCAGCAGCCAAGATCGGGCAGGAAAACAGCCCCAGCATTTT.

V usage is TRBV19 and J usage is TRBJ2-3; D perhaps matches TRBD1 (6 bases). The CDR3 loop spans 16 amino acids. In germline, CDR1 is LNHDA, CDR2 SQIVND (reference sequence). V lost 5 bases and J 0 bases, leaving 15 bases between the germline ends. The chain's CDR3 is CASSPLDGTSTDTQYF. CDR3 sequence (DNA): TGTGCCAGTAGTCCCTTGGACGGGACAAGCACAGATACGCAGTATTTT.

This clonotype was counted at least ten times. The gene calls are TRBV2 and TRBJ2-5; no definite D call. Germline CDR1 reads SNHLY; CDR2 reads FYNNEI. V was pared by 4 bases and J by 3 bases, with 3 bases between. The CDR3 covers 11 residues. The CDR3 loop reads CASSVEETQYF. CDR3 nucleotides: TGTGCCAGCAGTGTTGAAGAGACCCAGTACTTC.

The gene calls are TRBV12-3 or TRBV12-4 and TRBJ2-3; no definite D call. The CDR3 has 15 amino acids. Trimming took 6 bases from V and 5 from J, leaving 18 bases between them. Here the CDR3 reads CASSLLTMAEDTQYF. The CDR3, as DNA: TGTGCCAGCAGCTTACTAACAATGGCGGAAGATACGCAGTATTTT.

This rearrangement joins TRBV6-1 to TRBJ2-7, with D perhaps matching TRBD1 or TRBD2 (7 bases each). CDR3 size: 17 residues. Germline V CDR1 and CDR2: MNHNS, SASEGT. V was trimmed by 4 bases and J by 1 base, leaving 20 bases between them. CDR3: CASSGTRRAGGSYEQYF. CDR3 in DNA: TGTGCCAGCAGTGGGACTAGAAGGGCAGGGGGTTCCTACGAGCAGTACTTC.

The chain employs TRBV4-2 and TRBJ2-1; 7 bases match TRBD2. The CDR3 is 16 residues long. V was clipped by 0 bases and J by 4 bases; unmatched bases: 6. Looked up from germline, CDR1 is LGHNA and CDR2 is YNFKEQ. The CDR3 loop reads CASSQDRGEWYNEQFF. CDR3 in DNA: TGTGCCAGCAGCCAAGATCGGGGGGAGTGGTACAATGAGCAGTTCTTC.